Listed below are T cell receptor beta chains from one sample, sequenced in a study of Tregs in tolerant kidney transplant recipients. Data came from immunoSEQ multiplex PCR; TCRdb stores just in-frame clones and leaves some out. The sample carries 81,000 or so clones, 91% recorded once. The sequences come from CD4+ T cells from blood (PBMCs), collected 24 months after the transplant. Every receptor here comes from a human patient who received a combined kidney and bone marrow transplant. Some T cells may originate from the graft donor. CDR3s include the opening cysteine and the closing phenylalanine or tryptophan. A D gene is named only where the DNA matches it firmly. Some rows have no size entry. The others give once, few or many, or a class for an expanded clone.

d_call	v_call	clone_size	j_call	cdr3_aa	cdr3_nt
.	TRBV5-5	.	TRBJ2-7	CASSSLTRSYEQYF	TGTGCCAGCAGCTCCCTCACGCGTTCATACGAGCAGTACTTC
TRBD2	TRBV5-6	.	TRBJ2-3	CASSPSGTDTQYF	TGTGCCAGCAGTCCTAGCGGTACAGATACGCAGTATTTT
TRBD2	TRBV4-2	.	TRBJ2-1	CASSPITLAVPGSNEQFF	TGTGCCAGCAGCCCAATCACCCTAGCGGTCCCCGGTAGTAATGAGCAGTTCTTC
.	TRBV27	.	TRBJ1-6	CASRTMGGSYNSPLHF	TGTGCCAGCAGAACAATGGGGGGGTCCTATAATTCACCCCTCCACTTT
.	TRBV30	.	TRBJ1-5	CAWSSQGPLGQPQHF	TGTGCCTGGAGTTCCCAGGGGCCCCTAGGACAGCCCCAGCATTTT
TRBD2	TRBV5-4	.	TRBJ2-7	CASSSGTSGGPVFF	TGTGCCAGCAGCTCCGGGACTAGCGGGGGGCCTGTTTTCTTC
.	TRBV18	.	TRBJ1-6	CASSPFTGKTLNSLLHF	TGTGCCAGCTCACCTTTTACAGGGAAGACTCTAAATTCACTCCTCCACTTT
.	TRBV2	.	TRBJ1-5	CASSEASGRGYNQPQHF	TGTGCCAGCAGTGAAGCCTCGGGTCGGGGGTACAATCAGCCCCAGCATTTT
.	TRBV7-2	.	TRBJ1-2	CASSLQRQILYGYTF	TGTGCCAGCAGCCTACAAAGACAGATACTCTATGGCTACACCTTC
.	TRBV11-3	.	TRBJ2-5	CASSPEGGVVETQYF	TGTGCCAGCAGCCCAGAAGGGGGGGTGGTAGAGACCCAGTACTTC
.	TRBV11-3	.	TRBJ2-5	CASSPAETRQETQYF	TGTGCCAGCAGCCCAGCCGAGACTAGGCAAGAGACCCAGTACTTC
TRBD1	TRBV10-3	.	TRBJ2-3	CAISSTGVTDTQYF	TGTGCCATCAGTTCGACAGGGGTGACAGATACGCAGTATTTT
.	TRBV7-6	.	TRBJ1-6	CASSPFVRPNSPLHF	TGTGCCAGCAGTCCTTTCGTTCGTCCTAATTCACCCCTCCACTTT
TRBD1	TRBV7-9	.	TRBJ1-2	CASSLAPGTGDRYGYTF	TGTGCCAGCAGCTTAGCTCCCGGGACAGGGGATAGGTATGGCTACACCTTC
.	TRBV29-1	.	TRBJ2-2	CSVSGGAGELFF	TGCAGCGTTTCCGGGGGAGCCGGGGAGCTGTTTTTT
.	TRBV27	.	TRBJ1-5	CASSFRGNQPQHF	TGTGCCAGCAGTTTTAGGGGAAATCAGCCCCAGCATTTT
TRBD2	TRBV14	.	TRBJ2-5	CASSPRLGGWETQYF	TGTGCCAGCAGCCCCCGCCTGGGGGGGTGGGAGACCCAGTACTTC
.	TRBV5-1	.	TRBJ2-2	CASSGTAGGTGELFF	TGCGCCAGCAGCGGGACTGCAGGGGGAACCGGGGAGCTGTTTTTT
.	TRBV7-7	few	TRBJ1-3	CASSLAPGAGNTIYF	TGTGCCAGCAGCTTAGCGCCCGGAGCTGGAAACACCATATATTTT
TRBD2	TRBV27	once	TRBJ2-6	CASSLSPNSGGAGGANVLTF	TGTGCCAGCAGTTTAAGTCCCAATAGCGGGGGGGCCGGGGGGGCCAACGTCCTGACTTTC
.	TRBV7-2	.	TRBJ2-7	CASSLVGVDYEQYF	TGTGCCAGCAGCTTAGTCGGAGTAGACTACGAGCAGTACTTC
.	TRBV15	.	TRBJ1-5	CATSRDSHRIGQPQHF	TGTGCCACCAGCAGAGATTCTCATCGCATCGGTCAGCCCCAGCATTTT
.	TRBV5-1	.	TRBJ2-6	CASSSSIGSGANVLTF	TGCGCCAGCAGCTCCTCGATCGGCTCTGGGGCCAACGTCCTGACTTTC
.	TRBV18	.	TRBJ1-4	CASSLEGQGNEKLFF	TGTGCCAGCTCACTAGAAGGCCAGGGGAATGAAAAACTGTTTTTT
.	TRBV10-3	.	TRBJ2-7	CAISVTGETYEQYF	TGTGCCATCAGTGTGACAGGAGAGACCTACGAGCAGTACTTC
.	TRBV19	.	TRBJ2-5	CASSFPGRQETQYF	TGTGCCAGTAGTTTCCCAGGGCGCCAAGAGACCCAGTACTTC
.	TRBV2	.	TRBJ1-1	CAGNREMNTEAFF	TGTGCCGGAAACAGGGAAATGAACACTGAAGCTTTCTTT
.	TRBV7-8	.	TRBJ1-3	CASSLGWSSSGNTIYF	TGTGCCAGCAGCTTAGGTTGGTCCAGCTCTGGAAACACCATATATTTT
.	TRBV7-2	.	TRBJ1-2	CASSPRSSSGYTF	TGTGCCAGCAGCCCCAGATCTTCTAGTGGCTACACCTTC
TRBD1	TRBV7-2	.	TRBJ2-4	CASSLWIPGQGSLIQYF	TGTGCCAGCAGCTTATGGATCCCGGGACAGGGCTCTCTTATTCAGTACTTC
.	TRBV23-1	.	TRBJ2-3	CASRKRENSTDTQYF	TGCGCCAGTCGGAAACGGGAGAATAGCACAGATACGCAGTATTTT